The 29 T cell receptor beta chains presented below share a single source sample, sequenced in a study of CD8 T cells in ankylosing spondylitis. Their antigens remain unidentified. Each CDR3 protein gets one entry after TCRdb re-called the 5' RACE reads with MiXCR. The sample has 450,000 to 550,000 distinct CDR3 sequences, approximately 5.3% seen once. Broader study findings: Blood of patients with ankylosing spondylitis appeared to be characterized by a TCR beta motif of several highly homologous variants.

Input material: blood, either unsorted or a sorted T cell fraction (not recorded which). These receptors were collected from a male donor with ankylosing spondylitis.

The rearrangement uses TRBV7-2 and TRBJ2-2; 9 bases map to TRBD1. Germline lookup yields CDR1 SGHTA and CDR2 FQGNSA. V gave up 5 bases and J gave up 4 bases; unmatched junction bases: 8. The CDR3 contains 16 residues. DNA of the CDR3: TGTGCCAGCAGCCCCGGGGACAGGGCGGGCACCGGGGAGCTGTTTTTT. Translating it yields CASSPGDRAGTGELFF.

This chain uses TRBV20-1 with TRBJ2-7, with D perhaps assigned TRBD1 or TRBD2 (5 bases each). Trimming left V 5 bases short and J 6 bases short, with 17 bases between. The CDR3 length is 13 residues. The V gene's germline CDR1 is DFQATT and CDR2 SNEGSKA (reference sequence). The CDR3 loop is CSASPGPGSEQYF. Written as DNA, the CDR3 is TGCAGTGCTTCTCCGGGACCAGGTAGCGAGCAGTACTTC.

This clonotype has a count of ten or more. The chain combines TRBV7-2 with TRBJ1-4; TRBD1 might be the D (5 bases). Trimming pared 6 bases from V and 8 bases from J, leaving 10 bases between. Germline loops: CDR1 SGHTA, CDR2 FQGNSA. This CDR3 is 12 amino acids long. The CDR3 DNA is TGTGCCAGCAGGGCCCGGGACGAAAAACTGTTTTTT. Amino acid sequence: CASRARDEKLFF.

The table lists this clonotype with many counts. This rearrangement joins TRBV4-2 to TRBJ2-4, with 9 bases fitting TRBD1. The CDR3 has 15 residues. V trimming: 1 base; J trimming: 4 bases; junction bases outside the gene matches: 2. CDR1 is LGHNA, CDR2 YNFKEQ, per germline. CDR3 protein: CASSQAGQGKNIQYF. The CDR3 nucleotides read TGTGCCAGCAGCCAAGCCGGACAGGGGAAAAACATTCAGTACTTC.

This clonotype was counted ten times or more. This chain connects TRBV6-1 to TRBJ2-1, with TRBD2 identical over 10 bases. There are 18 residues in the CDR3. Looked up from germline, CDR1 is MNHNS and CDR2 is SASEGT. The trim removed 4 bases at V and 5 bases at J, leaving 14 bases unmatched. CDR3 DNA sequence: TGTGCCAGCAGTGCACATCTAGCGGGAGCACTCTCAGACAATGAGCAGTTCTTC. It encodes CASSAHLAGALSDNEQFF.

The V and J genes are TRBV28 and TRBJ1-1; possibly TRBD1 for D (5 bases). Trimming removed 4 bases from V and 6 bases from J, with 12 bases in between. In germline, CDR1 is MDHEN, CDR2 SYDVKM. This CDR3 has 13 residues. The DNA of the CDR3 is TGTGCCAGCAGTTACGCCAGGGAATCTGAAGCTTTCTTT. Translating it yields CASSYARESEAFF.

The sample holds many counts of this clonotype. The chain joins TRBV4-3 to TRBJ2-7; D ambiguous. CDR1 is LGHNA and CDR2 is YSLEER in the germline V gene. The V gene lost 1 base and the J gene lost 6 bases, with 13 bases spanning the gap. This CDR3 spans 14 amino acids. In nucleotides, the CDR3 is TGCGCCAGCAGCCAAGGGGTAAGCTCGTCCGAGCAGTACTTC. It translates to CASSQGVSSSEQYF.

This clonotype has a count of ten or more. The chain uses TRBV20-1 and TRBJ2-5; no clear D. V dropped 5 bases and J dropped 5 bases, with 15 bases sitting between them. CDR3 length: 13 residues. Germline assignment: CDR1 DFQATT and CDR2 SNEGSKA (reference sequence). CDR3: CSAPLRGMETQYF. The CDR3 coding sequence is TGCAGTGCTCCCCTAAGAGGAATGGAGACCCAGTACTTC.

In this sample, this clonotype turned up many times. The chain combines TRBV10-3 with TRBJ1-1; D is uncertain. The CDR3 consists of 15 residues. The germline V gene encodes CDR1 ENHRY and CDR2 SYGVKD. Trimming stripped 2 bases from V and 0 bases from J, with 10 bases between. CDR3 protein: CAISERVIMNTEAFF. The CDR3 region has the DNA TGTGCCATCAGTGAGAGGGTCATCATGAACACTGAAGCTTTCTTT.

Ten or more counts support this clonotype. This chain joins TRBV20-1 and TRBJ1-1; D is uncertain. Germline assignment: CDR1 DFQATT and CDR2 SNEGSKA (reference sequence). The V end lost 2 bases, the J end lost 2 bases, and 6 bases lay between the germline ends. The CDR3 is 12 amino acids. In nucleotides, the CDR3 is TGCAGTGCTAGAACGCGAAACACTGAAGCTTTCTTT. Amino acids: CSARTRNTEAFF.

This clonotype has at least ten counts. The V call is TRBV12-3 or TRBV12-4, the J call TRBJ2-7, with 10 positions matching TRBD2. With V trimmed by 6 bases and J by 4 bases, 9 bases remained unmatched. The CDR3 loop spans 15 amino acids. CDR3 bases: TGTGCCAGCAGGTTACGGACTAGCGGCGTTTACGAGCAGTACTTC. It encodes CASRLRTSGVYEQYF.

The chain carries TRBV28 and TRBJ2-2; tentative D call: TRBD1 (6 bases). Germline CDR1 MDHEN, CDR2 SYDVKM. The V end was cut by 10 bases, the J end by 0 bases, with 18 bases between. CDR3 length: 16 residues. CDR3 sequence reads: CATSMVRTANTGELFF. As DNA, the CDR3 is TGTGCCACCAGCATGGTTAGGACAGCGAACACCGGGGAGCTGTTTTTT. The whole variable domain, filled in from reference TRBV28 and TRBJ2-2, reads DVKVTQSSRYLVKRTGEKVFLECVQDMDHENMFWYRQDPGLGLRLIYFSYDVKMKEKGDIPEGYSVSREKKERFSLILESASTNQTSMYLCATSMVRTANTGELFFGEGSRLTVL.

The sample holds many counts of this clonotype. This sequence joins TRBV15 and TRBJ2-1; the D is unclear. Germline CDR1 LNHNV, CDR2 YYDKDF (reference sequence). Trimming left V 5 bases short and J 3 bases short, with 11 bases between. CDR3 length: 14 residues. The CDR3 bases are TGTGCCACCAGCTTGGACCGATACTACAATGAGCAGTTCTTC. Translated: CATSLDRYYNEQFF.

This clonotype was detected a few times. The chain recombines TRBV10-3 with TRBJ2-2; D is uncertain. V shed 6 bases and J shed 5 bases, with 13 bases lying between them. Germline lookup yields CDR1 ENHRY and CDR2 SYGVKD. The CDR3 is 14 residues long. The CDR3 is CAISAVVGTGELFF. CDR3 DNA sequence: TGTGCCATCAGCGCGGTGGTAGGGACCGGGGAGCTGTTTTTT.

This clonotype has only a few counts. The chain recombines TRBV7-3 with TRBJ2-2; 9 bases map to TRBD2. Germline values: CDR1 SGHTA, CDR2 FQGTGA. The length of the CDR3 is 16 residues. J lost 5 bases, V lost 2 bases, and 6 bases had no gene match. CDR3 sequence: CASSLQRGALTGELFF. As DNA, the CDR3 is TGTGCCAGCAGCTTACAGCGGGGGGCCCTAACCGGGGAGCTGTTTTTT.

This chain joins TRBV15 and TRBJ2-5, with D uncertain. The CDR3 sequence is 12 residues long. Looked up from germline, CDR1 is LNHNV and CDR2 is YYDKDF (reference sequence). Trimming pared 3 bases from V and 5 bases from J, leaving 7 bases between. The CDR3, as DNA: TGTGCCACCAGCAGGGGTGTGGAGACCCAGTACTTC. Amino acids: CATSRGVETQYF.

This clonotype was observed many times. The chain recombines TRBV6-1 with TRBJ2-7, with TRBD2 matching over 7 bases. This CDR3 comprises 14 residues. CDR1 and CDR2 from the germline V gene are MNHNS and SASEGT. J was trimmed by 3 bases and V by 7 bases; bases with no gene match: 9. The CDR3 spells CASMLSGAHYEQYF. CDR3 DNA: TGTGCCAGCATGTTAAGCGGGGCCCACTACGAGCAGTACTTC.

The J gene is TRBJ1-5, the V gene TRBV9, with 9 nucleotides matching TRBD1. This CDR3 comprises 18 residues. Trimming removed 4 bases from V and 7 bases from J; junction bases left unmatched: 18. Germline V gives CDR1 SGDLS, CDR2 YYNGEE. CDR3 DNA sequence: TGTGCCAGCAGCTCCATTATGCCCGGGACAGGGATGGGACAGCCCCAGCATTTT. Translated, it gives CASSSIMPGTGMGQPQHF.

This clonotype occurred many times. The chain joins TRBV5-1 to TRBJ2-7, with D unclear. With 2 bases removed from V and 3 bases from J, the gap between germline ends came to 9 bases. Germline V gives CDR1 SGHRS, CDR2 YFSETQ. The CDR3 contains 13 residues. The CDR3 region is CASSFGGIYEQYF. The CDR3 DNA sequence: TGCGCCAGCAGCTTTGGCGGAATCTACGAGCAGTACTTC.

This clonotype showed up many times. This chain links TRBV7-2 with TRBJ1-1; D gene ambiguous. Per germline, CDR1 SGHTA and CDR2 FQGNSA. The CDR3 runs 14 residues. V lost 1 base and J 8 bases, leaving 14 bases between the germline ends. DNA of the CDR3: TGTGCCAGCAGCTTAGGTCTCGGCAGACTAGAAGCTTTCTTT. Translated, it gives CASSLGLGRLEAFF.

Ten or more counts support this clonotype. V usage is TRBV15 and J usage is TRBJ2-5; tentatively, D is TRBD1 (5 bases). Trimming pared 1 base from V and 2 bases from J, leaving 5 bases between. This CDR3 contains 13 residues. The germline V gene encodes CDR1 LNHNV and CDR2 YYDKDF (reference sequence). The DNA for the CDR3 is TGTGCCACCAGCAGAGGACAGCAAGAGACCCAGTACTTC. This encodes CATSRGQQETQYF.

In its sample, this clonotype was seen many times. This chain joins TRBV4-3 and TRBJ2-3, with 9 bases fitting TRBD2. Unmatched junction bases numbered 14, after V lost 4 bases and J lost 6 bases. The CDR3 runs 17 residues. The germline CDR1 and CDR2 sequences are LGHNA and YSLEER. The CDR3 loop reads CASSPYARGGWTDTQYF. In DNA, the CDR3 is TGCGCCAGCAGCCCCTATGCGCGGGGGGGCTGGACGGATACGCAGTATTTT.

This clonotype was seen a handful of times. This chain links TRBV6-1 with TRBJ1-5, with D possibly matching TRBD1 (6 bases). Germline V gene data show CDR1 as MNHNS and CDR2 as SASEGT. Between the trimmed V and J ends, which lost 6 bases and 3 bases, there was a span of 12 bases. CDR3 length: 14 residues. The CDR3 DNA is TGTGCCAGCAGGGGGGCCCAAGTCAATCAGCCCCAGCATTTT. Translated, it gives CASRGAQVNQPQHF.

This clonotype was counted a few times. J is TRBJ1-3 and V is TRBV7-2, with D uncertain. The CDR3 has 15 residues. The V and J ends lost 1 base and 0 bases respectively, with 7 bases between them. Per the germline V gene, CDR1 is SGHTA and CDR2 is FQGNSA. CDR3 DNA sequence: TGTGCCAGCAGCTTAGTGGGGTTCTCTGGAAACACCATATATTTT. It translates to CASSLVGFSGNTIYF.

The DNA for the CDR3 is TGCAGTACAGGGGCGGGTGAGCAGTTCTTC. Translation gives CSTGAGEQFF. The gene calls are TRBV20-1 and TRBJ2-1; 7 nucleotides line up with TRBD1. Germline loops: CDR1 DFQATT, CDR2 SNEGSKA (reference sequence). The CDR3 is made up of 10 amino acids. V trimming: 8 bases; J trimming: 9 bases; junction bases outside the gene matches: 4.

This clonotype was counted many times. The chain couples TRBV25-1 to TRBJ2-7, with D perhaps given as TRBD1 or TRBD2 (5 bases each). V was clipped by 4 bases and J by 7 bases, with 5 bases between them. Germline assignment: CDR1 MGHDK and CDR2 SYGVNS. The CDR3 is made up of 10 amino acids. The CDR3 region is CASSGGEQYF. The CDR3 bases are TGTGCCAGCAGTGGGGGGGAGCAGTACTTC.

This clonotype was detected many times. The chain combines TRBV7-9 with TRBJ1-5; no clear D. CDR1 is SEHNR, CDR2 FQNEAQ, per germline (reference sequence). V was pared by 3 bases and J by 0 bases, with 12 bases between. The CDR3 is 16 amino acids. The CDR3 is CASSFGGAYSNQPQHF. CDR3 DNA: TGTGCCAGCAGCTTCGGTGGCGCTTATAGCAATCAGCCCCAGCATTTT.

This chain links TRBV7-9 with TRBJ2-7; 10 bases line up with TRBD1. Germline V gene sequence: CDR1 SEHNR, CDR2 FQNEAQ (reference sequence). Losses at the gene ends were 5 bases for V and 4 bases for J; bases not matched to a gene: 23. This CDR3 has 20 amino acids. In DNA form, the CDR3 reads TGTGCCAGCAGCCCAACCCCGAGAGATACCGGGACAGGGGCCCTATACGAGCAGTACTTC. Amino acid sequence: CASSPTPRDTGTGALYEQYF.

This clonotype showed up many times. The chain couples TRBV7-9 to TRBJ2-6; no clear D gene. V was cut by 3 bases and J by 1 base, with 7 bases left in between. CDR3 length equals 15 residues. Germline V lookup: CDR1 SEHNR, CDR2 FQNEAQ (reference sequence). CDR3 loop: CASSLGTSGANVLTF. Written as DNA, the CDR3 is TGTGCCAGCAGCTTGGGTACTTCTGGGGCCAACGTCCTGACTTTC.